Each of the 9 T cell receptor beta chains below was sequenced from the same sample in a study of shared clonotypes between healthy human individuals. Method: immunoSEQ multiplex PCR; TCRdb's copy keeps in-frame clones and lacks some. Of some 2 million clones in the sample, 85% to 95% were seen once. Naive CD8 cells lacked CD45RO and underwent positive selection for CCR7, leaving out terminally differentiated effector memory CD45RA+ cells. Sequenced: naive CD8+ T cells sorted from blood. Receptors were obtained from a man younger than 30 in good health.

This rearrangement joins TRBV27 to TRBJ1-2, with a possible D match to TRBD1 (6 bases). The CDR3 is 13 residues long. Germline V gene data show CDR1 as MNHEY and CDR2 as SMNVEV (reference sequence). Trimming left V 3 bases short and J 7 bases short, with 12 bases between. For the CDR3, the DNA is TGTGCCAGCAGTTTTTCAGGGGCGGGTGGCTACACCTTC. Encoded protein: CASSFSGAGGYTF.

The count of this clone is one. The genes are TRBV7-6 and TRBJ2-1; D call uncertain. The V gene's germline CDR1 is SGHVS and CDR2 FNYEAQ. V was pared by 5 bases and J by 5 bases, with 22 bases between. The CDR3 is 17 amino acids. CDR3 sequence reads: CASSLEVLPRKDNEQFF. DNA of the CDR3: TGTGCCAGCAGCCTAGAGGTGTTACCCCGAAAGGACAATGAGCAGTTCTTC. Together with reference TRBV7-6 and TRBJ2-1, the CDR3 gives the full variable domain: GAGVSQSPRYKVTKRGQDVALRCDPISGHVSLYWYRQALGQGPEFLTYFNYEAQQDKSGLPNDRFSAERPEGSISTLTIQRTEQRDSAMYRCASSLEVLPRKDNEQFFGPGTRLTVL.

The chain joins TRBV7-3 to TRBJ2-3; 9 positions agree with TRBD2. CDR1 and CDR2 from the germline V gene are SGHTA and FQGTGA. The CDR3 loop spans 15 amino acids. V lost 5 bases, J lost 6 bases, and 9 bases stayed unmatched. As DNA, the CDR3 is TGTGCCAGCAGCCTGACTAGCGGTCGAATGGATACGCAGTATTTT. This encodes CASSLTSGRMDTQYF.

The CDR3 DNA reads as TGTGCCAGCAGTCTGCTCCGGGCCGGCGAGCAGTACTTC. This gives the protein CASSLLRAGEQYF. The chain employs TRBV14 and TRBJ2-7; D not certain. The V and J ends lost 6 bases and 6 bases respectively, with 15 bases between them. The CDR3 totals 13 residues. Germline V lookup: CDR1 SGHDN, CDR2 FVKESK.

The rearrangement uses TRBV7-9 and TRBJ1-1; D gene unclear. Germline lookup yields CDR1 SEHNR and CDR2 FQNEAQ (reference sequence). This CDR3 spans 15 amino acids. Trimming removed 5 bases at V and 0 bases at J, with 13 bases between. Written as DNA, the CDR3 is TGTGCCAGCAGCAGATCCGAGGGCCTGAACACTGAAGCTTTCTTT. Amino acids: CASSRSEGLNTEAFF.

The CDR3, as DNA: TGTGCCAGCAGTGACATGGGGGAACTGTACGAGCAGTACTTC. This sequence encodes CASSDMGELYEQYF. The chain joins TRBV28 to TRBJ2-7, with D tentatively TRBD1 or TRBD2 (5 bases each). Germline V CDR1 and CDR2: MDHEN, SYDVKM. The V gene lost 5 bases and the J gene lost 4 bases, with 15 bases spanning the gap. The CDR3 is made up of 14 amino acids.

This clone was seen a single time. The chain employs TRBV4-1 and TRBJ2-3; 12 nucleotides agree with TRBD2. Germline CDR1 is MGHRA and CDR2 is YSYEKL. This CDR3 has 14 residues. J was trimmed by 4 bases and V by 7 bases; bases with no gene match: 3. CDR3 amino acids: CASTLAGGADTQYF. Written as DNA, the CDR3 is TGCGCCAGCACGCTAGCGGGGGGGGCAGATACGCAGTATTTT.

The rearrangement uses TRBV15 and TRBJ2-2; the D gene could be TRBD1 or TRBD2 (5 bases each). Germline CDR1 reads LNHNV; CDR2 reads YYDKDF (reference sequence). CDR3 size: 15 residues. V shed 0 bases and J shed 6 bases, with 11 bases lying between them. CDR3 bases: TGTGCCACCAGCAGAGAGTATGGGGGTGCCGGGGAGCTGTTTTTT. Translating it yields CATSREYGGAGELFF.

The V and J genes are TRBV19 and TRBJ1-2; D unresolved. Trimming removed 3 bases at V and 4 bases at J, with 15 bases between. Looked up from germline, CDR1 is LNHDA and CDR2 is SQIVND (reference sequence). This CDR3 is built from 15 residues. CDR3 coding DNA: TGTGCCAGTAGTATGGACCGTGAGGCCGTCTATGGCTACACCTTC. It specifies CASSMDREAVYGYTF.